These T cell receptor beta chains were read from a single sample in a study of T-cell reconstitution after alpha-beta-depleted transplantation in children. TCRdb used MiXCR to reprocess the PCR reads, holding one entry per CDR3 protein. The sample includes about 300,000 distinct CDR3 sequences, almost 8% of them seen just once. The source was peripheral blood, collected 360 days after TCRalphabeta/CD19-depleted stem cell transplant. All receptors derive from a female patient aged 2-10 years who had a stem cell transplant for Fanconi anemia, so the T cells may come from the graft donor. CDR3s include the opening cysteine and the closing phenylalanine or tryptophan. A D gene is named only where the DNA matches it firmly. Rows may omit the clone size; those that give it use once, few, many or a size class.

CDR3nt: TGTGCCAGCAGCATGGACAGGGACACTGAAGCTTTCTTT; CDR3aa: CASSMDRDTEAFF; d_gene: TRBD1; j_gene: TRBJ1-1; v_gene: TRBV6-5; abundance: many
CDR3nt: TGCGCCAGCAGCCGTATCCGGGACAGGGAGACCCAGTACTTC; CDR3aa: CASSRIRDRETQYF; d_gene: TRBD1; j_gene: TRBJ2-5; v_gene: TRBV4-1; abundance: few
CDR3nt: TGTGCCAGCAGACCCCATTGGACAGGGAAGGTCGGTGAGCAGTTCTTC; CDR3aa: CASRPHWTGKVGEQFF; d_gene: TRBD1; j_gene: TRBJ2-1; v_gene: TRBV6-1; abundance: many
CDR3nt: TGCGCCAGCAGAAAGGAGGGACAGAGCTCCTACGAGCAGTACTTC; CDR3aa: CASRKEGQSSYEQYF; d_gene: .; j_gene: TRBJ2-7; v_gene: TRBV5-1; abundance: many
CDR3nt: TGTGCCAGCAGTTACCTAGGAGACAGAAATAGCAATCAGCCCCAGCATTTT; CDR3aa: CASSYLGDRNSNQPQHF; d_gene: .; j_gene: TRBJ1-5; v_gene: TRBV6-5; abundance: many
CDR3nt: TGTGCCAGTAGTAATGACCGGTGGGCCGGGGAGCTGTTTTTT; CDR3aa: CASSNDRWAGELFF; d_gene: .; j_gene: TRBJ2-2; v_gene: TRBV19; abundance: many
CDR3nt: TGTGCCAGCAGTTTTCTCCGGGAGGGGATGGATACGCAGTATTTT; CDR3aa: CASSFLREGMDTQYF; d_gene: TRBD2; j_gene: TRBJ2-3; v_gene: TRBV28; abundance: many
CDR3nt: TGTGCCAGCAGCAATGCTAGCGGGAATAATAGAGTGTATTGGGATACGCAGTATTTT; CDR3aa: CASSNASGNNRVYWDTQYF; d_gene: .; j_gene: TRBJ2-3; v_gene: TRBV21-1; abundance: .
CDR3nt: TGCAGTGCTAGAGTAAACAGGCTGAACACTGAAGCTTTCTTT; CDR3aa: CSARVNRLNTEAFF; d_gene: .; j_gene: TRBJ1-1; v_gene: TRBV20-1; abundance: many
CDR3nt: TGTGCCAGCAGTTTAAGGGTCGATTCGAGCGGCTACACCTTC; CDR3aa: CASSLRVDSSGYTF; d_gene: .; j_gene: TRBJ1-2; v_gene: TRBV28; abundance: .
CDR3nt: TGCGCCAGCAGTCCGGAGGGGGGCAACGAGCAGTACTTC; CDR3aa: CASSPEGGNEQYF; d_gene: .; j_gene: TRBJ2-7; v_gene: TRBV5-1; abundance: many
CDR3nt: TGTGCCATCAGTGGAGGAGGGTCCACCTACGAGCAGTACTTC; CDR3aa: CAISGGGSTYEQYF; d_gene: .; j_gene: TRBJ2-7; v_gene: TRBV10-3; abundance: .
CDR3nt: TGCAGTGCTAGAAGACTAGCGAACACCGGGGAGCTGTTTTTT; CDR3aa: CSARRLANTGELFF; d_gene: .; j_gene: TRBJ2-2; v_gene: TRBV20-1; abundance: .
CDR3nt: TGTGCCAGCAGCTTCGGACAGACGTACGAGCAGTACTTC; CDR3aa: CASSFGQTYEQYF; d_gene: .; j_gene: TRBJ2-7; v_gene: TRBV5-6; abundance: many
CDR3nt: TGTGCCAGCAGTTTACACAGGGCGGCTGGCTACACCTTC; CDR3aa: CASSLHRAAGYTF; d_gene: .; j_gene: TRBJ1-2; v_gene: TRBV27; abundance: many
CDR3nt: TGTGCCAGCAGCTCACACTTCGGAATCCTCCCAGATACGCAGTATTTT; CDR3aa: CASSSHFGILPDTQYF; d_gene: .; j_gene: TRBJ2-3; v_gene: TRBV7-9; abundance: many
CDR3nt: TGTGCCAGCAGCCAAGGTAATAGCGGAGCCTACGAGCAGTACTTC; CDR3aa: CASSQGNSGAYEQYF; d_gene: .; j_gene: TRBJ2-7; v_gene: TRBV3-1; abundance: few
CDR3nt: TGTGGGGCCAGTGATTCCTCCCGGGACAGGGCAGGTCAAGGAGCGTACAATGAGCAGTTCTTC; CDR3aa: CGASDSSRDRAGQGAYNEQFF; d_gene: TRBD1; j_gene: TRBJ2-1; v_gene: TRBV24-1; abundance: once
CDR3nt: TGTGCCAGCACCTTAGCGGGAGCTAGCACAGATACGCAGTATTTT; CDR3aa: CASTLAGASTDTQYF; d_gene: TRBD2; j_gene: TRBJ2-3; v_gene: TRBV27; abundance: many
CDR3nt: TGTGCCAGCAGCTTAGTTGGGTGGGGGATTGGATATGGCTACACCTTC; CDR3aa: CASSLVGWGIGYGYTF; d_gene: .; j_gene: TRBJ1-2; v_gene: TRBV7-2; abundance: .
CDR3nt: TGCGCCAGCAGCTTGGGGCTTTCCATCACAGATACGCAGTATTTT; CDR3aa: CASSLGLSITDTQYF; d_gene: .; j_gene: TRBJ2-3; v_gene: TRBV5-1; abundance: many
CDR3nt: TGTGCCAGCAGTTTAGTGGGTGAGGGTAGTAATTCACCCCTCCACTTT; CDR3aa: CASSLVGEGSNSPLHF; d_gene: .; j_gene: TRBJ1-6; v_gene: TRBV12-3/TRBV12-4; abundance: .
CDR3nt: TGTGCCAGCAGTTACTCGGGACAGGGAGGAGGCTACACCTTC; CDR3aa: CASSYSGQGGGYTF; d_gene: TRBD1; j_gene: TRBJ1-2; v_gene: TRBV6-5; abundance: many
CDR3nt: TGTGCCACCCGCTCGGGGACTTGGTCTGAAGCTTTCTTT; CDR3aa: CATRSGTWSEAFF; d_gene: .; j_gene: TRBJ1-1; v_gene: TRBV24-1; abundance: .
CDR3nt: TGTGCCAGCAGCCCCGGGGGACGGGGGACCACAGATACGCAGTATTTT; CDR3aa: CASSPGGRGTTDTQYF; d_gene: .; j_gene: TRBJ2-3; v_gene: TRBV7-8; abundance: few
CDR3nt: TGTGCCAGCAGCTCCATGCGGGGGGGCCAAGAGACCCAGTACTTC; CDR3aa: CASSSMRGGQETQYF; d_gene: TRBD2; j_gene: TRBJ2-5; v_gene: TRBV11-2; abundance: many
CDR3nt: TGTGCCAGCAGTCCATCAGAGGGGCTTGAGTACACCTTC; CDR3aa: CASSPSEGLEYTF; d_gene: .; j_gene: TRBJ1-2; v_gene: TRBV6-1; abundance: many
CDR3nt: TGCAGTGCTGGGCCCCACAGGGAAGCGCCCCTCCACTTT; CDR3aa: CSAGPHREAPLHF; d_gene: .; j_gene: TRBJ1-6; v_gene: TRBV20-1; abundance: few
CDR3nt: TGTGCCAGCAGCTCTAACCGCGGATACTCCTACGAGCAGTACTTC; CDR3aa: CASSSNRGYSYEQYF; d_gene: .; j_gene: TRBJ2-7; v_gene: TRBV7-6; abundance: .
CDR3nt: TGTGCCAGCAGCAGACAGGCCTTACCGTCTGGAAACACCATATATTTT; CDR3aa: CASSRQALPSGNTIYF; d_gene: .; j_gene: TRBJ1-3; v_gene: TRBV7-2; abundance: few
CDR3nt: TGTGCCAGCAGCGTTTTCGTGGGTATCACTGAAGCTTTCTTT; CDR3aa: CASSVFVGITEAFF; d_gene: .; j_gene: TRBJ1-1; v_gene: TRBV9; abundance: many
CDR3nt: TGCAGTGCTAGAGATCTCACAGGGAAGGACACTGAAGCTTTCTTT; CDR3aa: CSARDLTGKDTEAFF; d_gene: .; j_gene: TRBJ1-1; v_gene: TRBV20-1; abundance: few
CDR3nt: TGTGCCAGCAGTCCTCCCCGACTAGCGGGGGACTACAATGAGCAGTTCTTC; CDR3aa: CASSPPRLAGDYNEQFF; d_gene: TRBD2; j_gene: TRBJ2-1; v_gene: TRBV27; abundance: many
CDR3nt: TGTGCCAGCAGGCAGGGGGACAGGGTGAGTCAGCCCCAGCATTTT; CDR3aa: CASRQGDRVSQPQHF; d_gene: TRBD1; j_gene: TRBJ1-5; v_gene: TRBV28; abundance: .
CDR3nt: TGTGCCAGCAGTCCATATCTGGGTAACTCTGGGGCCAACGTCCTGACTTTC; CDR3aa: CASSPYLGNSGANVLTF; d_gene: .; j_gene: TRBJ2-6; v_gene: TRBV12-3/TRBV12-4; abundance: many
CDR3nt: TGCAGTGCTAGGCGGGTACCTGACGGTGAGCAGTTCTTC; CDR3aa: CSARRVPDGEQFF; d_gene: .; j_gene: TRBJ2-1; v_gene: TRBV20-1; abundance: many
CDR3nt: TGTGCCAGCAGGGAGGGACTCAATGGCTACACCTTC; CDR3aa: CASREGLNGYTF; d_gene: .; j_gene: TRBJ1-2; v_gene: TRBV28; abundance: .
CDR3nt: TGCGCCAGCAGACAGGGGGGTGAAAAACTGTTTTTT; CDR3aa: CASRQGGEKLFF; d_gene: TRBD1; j_gene: TRBJ1-4; v_gene: TRBV10-2; abundance: .
CDR3nt: TGCGCCAGCAGCTCCGGACTAGCGGGGGTTAAAAATGAGCAGTTCTTC; CDR3aa: CASSSGLAGVKNEQFF; d_gene: TRBD2; j_gene: TRBJ2-1; v_gene: TRBV5-1; abundance: few
CDR3nt: TGTGCCAGCAGCCCACGAGCGGGAGGAAAAGACACAGATACGCAGTATTTT; CDR3aa: CASSPRAGGKDTDTQYF; d_gene: TRBD2; j_gene: TRBJ2-3; v_gene: TRBV4-2; abundance: .
CDR3nt: TGTGCCAGCAGCTTAGGACCTGCAGAGGTCGGCTACACCTTC; CDR3aa: CASSLGPAEVGYTF; d_gene: .; j_gene: TRBJ1-2; v_gene: TRBV7-2; abundance: many
CDR3nt: TGTGCCAGCAGCTTAGGAAGGGGACAGGGGAACACTGAAGCTTTCTTT; CDR3aa: CASSLGRGQGNTEAFF; d_gene: TRBD1; j_gene: TRBJ1-1; v_gene: TRBV11-3; abundance: .
CDR3nt: TGTGCCAGCAGTGCATCCCGTTGGGCACTCGCTGAAGCTTTCTTT; CDR3aa: CASSASRWALAEAFF; d_gene: .; j_gene: TRBJ1-1; v_gene: TRBV6-1; abundance: .
CDR3nt: TGTGCCAGCAGCGAAGACAGGGGGCAATTATATGAAAAACTGTTTTTT; CDR3aa: CASSEDRGQLYEKLFF; d_gene: TRBD1; j_gene: TRBJ1-4; v_gene: TRBV7-9; abundance: many
CDR3nt: TGTGCCAGCAGTTTCGTCCGGGACGGTACCTACGAGCAGTACTTC; CDR3aa: CASSFVRDGTYEQYF; d_gene: .; j_gene: TRBJ2-7; v_gene: TRBV12-3/TRBV12-4; abundance: .
CDR3nt: TGTGCCAGCAGCTTGACAGGAGAAGTCACTGAAGCTTTCTTT; CDR3aa: CASSLTGEVTEAFF; d_gene: .; j_gene: TRBJ1-1; v_gene: TRBV7-9; abundance: .